The T cell receptor beta chain under discussion was sequenced for a study of tumor-infiltrating lymphocytes in primary liver carcinoma. Starting from 500 ng of total RNA, TCR beta cDNA was produced with a primer in the constant region. Three nested multiplex PCR rounds of slightly modified ARM-PCR generated TCR beta libraries. A C-beta reverse primer and TRBV1-TRBV30 forward primers served in each of the first two PCR rounds, at roughly 10 cycles apiece. TCRdb re-analysed the multiplex PCR reads in MiXCR, keeping a single row per CDR3 protein. The sample includes 35,000 to 45,000 distinct CDR3 sequences, 75% seen only once; the top ten take 38%. This clonotype came up a few times. A clone one base away is much larger, so this may be a read error. There are 16 residues in the CDR3. Germline V gene lookup returns CDR1 PRHDT and CDR2 FYEKMQ (reference sequence). The J segment lost 6 bases and the V segment lost 4 bases, leaving 12 bases of the junction unmatched.

From roughly 21-30 mg of unsorted bulk tissue, DNA and RNA were co-extracted together. Sample: tumor-adjacent normal liver tissue. The genes are TRBV13 and TRBJ1-1, with TRBD1 matching 9 bases. This receptor was obtained from a young woman with primary liver carcinoma and hepatitis B virus infection. CDR3 region: CASSSHYLQGAPEAFF. DNA for the CDR3: TGTGCCAGCAGCTCCCACTATTTACAGGGGGCCCCTGAAGCTTTCTTT.